This T cell receptor (beta chain) appears in the sequencing data of a study of shared clonotypes between healthy human individuals. Notes on the study in general: The researchers took only blood, and tissue repertoires probably look different.

Repertoires were generated with immunoSEQ multiplex PCR, while TCRdb's copy carries only in-frame clones and drops some. This sample has about 2.4 million clones; under 95% occur once, and the top ten carry 0.36%. Every contributor of samples was a Caucasian grown-up residing in Nashville, Tennessee. On this clone itself: Its antigen remains unknown.

Germline V gene sequence: CDR1 LNHNV, CDR2 YYDKDF (reference sequence). With 0 bases clipped from V and 2 bases from J, the junction kept 9 bases outside the gene matches. The CDR3 consists of 18 residues. The chain employs TRBV15 and TRBJ1-1; 10 bases fit TRBD1. This clonotype was sampled from a man aged 18-30 years in good health. Some clones in this sample may be carry-over from other donors' samples. Sequencing used naive CD4+ T cells from PBMCs. Documented subset: CD45RA+ positively selected. The CDR3 coding sequence is TGTGCCACCAGCAGAGATTTAATGGGACAGGGGTCAAACACTGAAGCTTTCTTT. Its translation is CATSRDLMGQGSNTEAFF.